One sample yielded the 9 T cell receptor beta chains listed below, sequenced in a study of EBV T-cell therapy then PD-1 blockade in nasopharyngeal carcinoma. Their antigen targets remain unknown. This table comes from immunoSEQ multiplex PCR, and its TCRdb copy is limited to in-frame clones, with some not included. In the table there are around 20,000 clones, around 84% of which are singletons. Time point described: 266 days after commencement of treatment, after nivolumab therapy. Treatment given: AdE1-LMPpoly-expanded autologous EBV-specific T-cell therapy followed by anti-PD-1 nivolumab. Sample: CD8+ T cells from blood, taken between days 200 and 300 from a patient whose treatment included autologous EBV-specific T cells and nivolumab. The receptor set was obtained from a man aged 35 to 55 with nasopharyngeal carcinoma.

The genes are TRBV4-2 and TRBJ2-7, with D perhaps matching TRBD1 (6 bases). The CDR3 totals 14 residues. The ends were cut back, 4 bases at V and 3 bases at J, with 13 bases in the middle. Germline CDR1 and CDR2: LGHNA and YNFKEQ. CDR3 bases: TGTGCCAGCAGCCCCACAGGGAACCTCTACGAGCAGTACTTC. It codes for CASSPTGNLYEQYF.

The genes are TRBV7-6 and TRBJ2-7; 9 positions match TRBD1. J gave up 4 bases and V 2 bases, and 12 bases lay outside the gene matches. This CDR3 region has 17 residues. Looked up from germline, CDR1 is SGHVS and CDR2 is FNYEAQ. The chain's CDR3 is CASSLLDRGAEIYEQYF. The CDR3 DNA reads TGTGCCAGCAGCTTATTGGACAGGGGCGCCGAAATATACGAGCAGTACTTC. The variable domain in full, with the rest retrieved from reference TRBV7-6 and TRBJ2-7, is GAGVSQSPRYKVTKRGQDVALRCDPISGHVSLYWYRQALGQGPEFLTYFNYEAQQDKSGLPNDRFSAERPEGSISTLTIQRTEQRDSAMYRCASSLLDRGAEIYEQYFGPGTRLTVT.

With regard to this clone: This same CDR3 is encoded by further DNA sequences in the sample. For the CDR3, the DNA is TGTGCCAGCAGTGACTCTAGCGGGGGCACAGATACGCAGTATTTT. It encodes CASSDSSGGTDTQYF. The rearrangement links TRBV6-4 to TRBJ2-3, with 8 positions matching TRBD2. After removal of 0 bases from V and 1 base from J, the junction contained 0 bases not matched to a gene. Germline-derived CDR1 and CDR2 are MRHNA and SNTAGT. The CDR3 spans 15 residues.

The CDR3 DNA follows: TGCGCCAGCAGCTTGGCCCCGCGTGGTGGCTACACCTTC. It encodes CASSLAPRGGYTF. This sequence joins TRBV5-1 and TRBJ1-2; D is undetermined. V was shortened by 0 bases and J by 7 bases, with 10 bases between the two germline ends. CDR1 and CDR2 from the germline V gene are SGHRS and YFSETQ. The CDR3 has 13 amino acids. Based on the CDR3 plus reference TRBV5-1 and TRBJ1-2, the full variable domain is KAGVTQTPRYLIKTRGQQVTLSCSPISGHRSVSWYQQTPGQGLQFLFEYFSETQRNKGNFPGRFSGRQFSNSRSEMNVSTLELGDSALYLCASSLAPRGGYTFGSGTRLTVV.

This chain joins TRBV29-1 and TRBJ2-7, with 9 bases that match TRBD2. V gave up 6 bases and J gave up 3 bases; unmatched junction bases: 6. CDR3 length equals 13 residues. CDR1 and CDR2 from the germline V gene are SQVTM and ANQGSEA. The CDR3 DNA reads as TGCAGCGTGCTACTAGCGGGCCACTACGAGCAGTACTTC. Translated: CSVLLAGHYEQYF.

This rearrangement joins TRBV7-9 to TRBJ2-5; D remains ambiguous. This CDR3 spans 13 amino acids. V shed 5 bases and J shed 1 base, with 8 bases lying between them. CDR1 is SEHNR and CDR2 is FQNEAQ in the germline V gene (reference sequence). In nucleotides, the CDR3 is TGTGCCAGCAGCCCCGAGTCCCAAGAGACCCAGTACTTC. Translating gives CASSPESQETQYF.

This sequence joins TRBV4-1 and TRBJ1-1, with no clear D. This CDR3 has 15 residues. The V gene's germline CDR1 is MGHRA and CDR2 YSYEKL. Trimming stripped 1 base from V and 0 bases from J, with 9 bases between. In DNA form, the CDR3 reads TGCGCCAGCAGCCAAGCCGTCAGATTGAACACTGAAGCTTTCTTT. Amino acids: CASSQAVRLNTEAFF.

This rearrangement joins TRBV5-4 to TRBJ2-7; 9 nucleotides match TRBD1. Trimming at V came to 4 bases and at J to 7 bases, leaving 12 bases not matched to a gene. This CDR3 is 15 amino acids long. CDR1 is SGHNT, CDR2 YYREEE, per germline (reference sequence). The CDR3 region is CASSTNRDRVREQYF. The CDR3 DNA is TGTGCCAGCAGCACTAACCGGGACAGGGTGAGAGAGCAGTACTTC.

V gene TRBV4-1 combines with J gene TRBJ1-5, with D unclear. Germline V gene data show CDR1 as MGHRA and CDR2 as YSYEKL. Trimming removed 1 base at V and 9 bases at J, with 16 bases between. The length of the CDR3 is 15 residues. CDR3 coding DNA: TGCGCCAGCAGCCAAGGTTTCATCTCAGCCCCGCCCCAGCATTTT. Translating it yields CASSQGFISAPPQHF.